This is a list of T cell receptor beta chains from one sample in a study of regulatory T cells in long-lasting Graves disease. TCRdb re-analysed the multiplex PCR reads in MiXCR, keeping a single row per CDR3 protein. The profile shows fewer than 650,000 distinct CDR3 sequences, 15% to 20% of them singletons. The sample was also linked to a second study, of T cells in Graves' hyperthyroidism and ophthalmopathy.

The specimen comprised peripheral blood mononuclear cells (PBMCs), sampled at new diagnosis, from a patient treated with antithyroid drugs. Every receptor here comes from a woman in her twenties or thirties with Graves disease. The CDR3 runs from the conserved cysteine through the conserved F or W. Each record gives: CDR3 DNA, CDR3 protein, clone size, J gene, V gene, D gene. The D gene is left open where the match is weak. Only part of the rows carry a size: once, few, many, or a class if the clone is expanded.

cdr3_nt: TGCGCCAGCAGCTTGGTACCGGGTGTAGCAGCGGGACCGCTCTACGAGCAGTACTTC
cdr3_aa: CASSLVPGVAAGPLYEQYF
clone_size: few
j_call: TRBJ2-7
v_call: TRBV5-1
d_call: TRBD2

cdr3_nt: TGTGCCAGCAGCTTAGTAACAGTTCGGGATTGGAGACAGACCCAGTACTTC
cdr3_aa: CASSLVTVRDWRQTQYF
clone_size: NA
j_call: TRBJ2-5
v_call: TRBV7-9
d_call: NA

cdr3_nt: TGTGCCAGCAGCCAAGGGACACTTAGACGAGAAAAACTGTTTTTT
cdr3_aa: CASSQGTLRREKLFF
clone_size: few
j_call: TRBJ1-4
v_call: TRBV3-1
d_call: NA

cdr3_nt: TGTGCCAGCAGCTTATCCCTGGGAGAAGCTTTCTTT
cdr3_aa: CASSLSLGEAFF
clone_size: many
j_call: TRBJ1-1
v_call: TRBV11-2
d_call: NA

cdr3_nt: TGTGCCAGCAGCTTCCAGGGGGAACAAGAGACCCAGTACTTC
cdr3_aa: CASSFQGEQETQYF
clone_size: NA
j_call: TRBJ2-5
v_call: TRBV11-2
d_call: TRBD1

cdr3_nt: TGCAGTGCTTATGGACTAGCGGGAGGGACCGCAAACGAGCAGTACTTC
cdr3_aa: CSAYGLAGGTANEQYF
clone_size: many
j_call: TRBJ2-7
v_call: TRBV20-1
d_call: TRBD2

cdr3_nt: TGTGCCAGCAGCCCTAGCGGGATTGTATTAGGCGGGGAGCTGTTTTTT
cdr3_aa: CASSPSGIVLGGELFF
clone_size: NA
j_call: TRBJ2-2
v_call: TRBV7-9
d_call: TRBD2

cdr3_nt: TGTGCCAGCAGCGCGCGTGGTTTTGAAGCTTTCTTT
cdr3_aa: CASSARGFEAFF
clone_size: few
j_call: TRBJ1-1
v_call: TRBV5-6
d_call: NA

cdr3_nt: TGCAGTGCTAGTGAGGACTTATACCCCTACGAGCAGTACTTC
cdr3_aa: CSASEDLYPYEQYF
clone_size: many
j_call: TRBJ2-7
v_call: TRBV20-1
d_call: NA

cdr3_nt: TGTGCCAGCAGTTCCGGGTCAATCGGAGGAAATGAGCAGTTCTTC
cdr3_aa: CASSSGSIGGNEQFF
clone_size: NA
j_call: TRBJ2-1
v_call: TRBV27
d_call: NA

cdr3_nt: TGCGCCAGCTCCACAGGAGCCAAAAACATTCAGTACTTC
cdr3_aa: CASSTGAKNIQYF
clone_size: few
j_call: TRBJ2-4
v_call: TRBV5-1
d_call: NA

cdr3_nt: TGTGCCAGCACCTATTTAGGGAGAGAGCAGTTCTTC
cdr3_aa: CASTYLGREQFF
clone_size: few
j_call: TRBJ2-1
v_call: TRBV12-3/TRBV12-4
d_call: NA

cdr3_nt: TGTGCCAGCAGAACGGGACAGCTCTACGAGCAGTACTTC
cdr3_aa: CASRTGQLYEQYF
clone_size: many
j_call: TRBJ2-7
v_call: TRBV6-2/TRBV6-3
d_call: TRBD1

cdr3_nt: TGCAGCGTTGAAGAGTTTAGGGGGGAAGGAGGTTACGAGCAGTACTTC
cdr3_aa: CSVEEFRGEGGYEQYF
clone_size: few
j_call: TRBJ2-7
v_call: TRBV29-1
d_call: NA

cdr3_nt: TGTGCCATCAGCAGGGGATACGAGCAGTACTTC
cdr3_aa: CAISRGYEQYF
clone_size: many
j_call: TRBJ2-7
v_call: TRBV10-3
d_call: NA

cdr3_nt: TGCGCCAGCAGCTTATTTAGCGGGAACAACAATGAGCAGTTCTTC
cdr3_aa: CASSLFSGNNNEQFF
clone_size: NA
j_call: TRBJ2-1
v_call: TRBV5-1
d_call: TRBD2

cdr3_nt: TGTGCCAGCAGCTTAACGGGTGGGAGGGGGCGAACGAACACTGAAGCTTTCTTT
cdr3_aa: CASSLTGGRGRTNTEAFF
clone_size: many
j_call: TRBJ1-1
v_call: TRBV7-3
d_call: TRBD1

cdr3_nt: TGTGCCAGCAGTATACAGGGGGCGGTCTATGGCTACACCTTC
cdr3_aa: CASSIQGAVYGYTF
clone_size: few
j_call: TRBJ1-2
v_call: TRBV28
d_call: TRBD1

cdr3_nt: TGTGCCAGCAGCACCGGGGCAGACAATGAGCAGTTCTTC
cdr3_aa: CASSTGADNEQFF
clone_size: NA
j_call: TRBJ2-1
v_call: TRBV7-9
d_call: NA

cdr3_nt: TGTGCCAGCAGAATATTGCCTCCTTCGGGTCCAGCGCAGGGTTTTAGCAATCAGCCCCAGCATTTT
cdr3_aa: CASRILPPSGPAQGFSNQPQHF
clone_size: many
j_call: TRBJ1-5
v_call: TRBV12-3/TRBV12-4
d_call: NA

cdr3_nt: TGTGCCAGCACCCAGGGGGAGGTCTCGAACACTGAAGCTTTCTTT
cdr3_aa: CASTQGEVSNTEAFF
clone_size: NA
j_call: TRBJ1-1
v_call: TRBV14
d_call: TRBD1

cdr3_nt: TGTGCCAGCAGTCTCAGGGGTAGCGGGAATTTAGACGAGCAGTACTTC
cdr3_aa: CASSLRGSGNLDEQYF
clone_size: many
j_call: TRBJ2-7
v_call: TRBV28
d_call: TRBD2

cdr3_nt: TGTGCCAGCAGGGACGACGGACCCACAGATACGCAGTATTTT
cdr3_aa: CASRDDGPTDTQYF
clone_size: many
j_call: TRBJ2-3
v_call: TRBV25-1
d_call: NA

cdr3_nt: TGTGCCAGCAGCTTTGCGGGGGCGCCTGGTGAAAAACTGTTTTTT
cdr3_aa: CASSFAGAPGEKLFF
clone_size: many
j_call: TRBJ1-4
v_call: TRBV11-2
d_call: NA

cdr3_nt: TGTGCCAGCAGTCTAACCCGGGACAGGGGATACAATCAGCCCCAGCATTTT
cdr3_aa: CASSLTRDRGYNQPQHF
clone_size: many
j_call: TRBJ1-5
v_call: TRBV12-3/TRBV12-4
d_call: TRBD1

cdr3_nt: TGTGCCACCAGTGATTCACAGGGGGCGAACACTGAAGCTTTCTTT
cdr3_aa: CATSDSQGANTEAFF
clone_size: many
j_call: TRBJ1-1
v_call: TRBV24-1
d_call: TRBD1

cdr3_nt: TGCAGTGCTAGAGATCTTGAGGGATCACCCCTCCACTTT
cdr3_aa: CSARDLEGSPLHF
clone_size: few
j_call: TRBJ1-6
v_call: TRBV20-1
d_call: NA

cdr3_nt: TGTGCCAGTGTCGGACAGGGGGCCGAGAGCTCCTACAATGAGCAGTTCTTC
cdr3_aa: CASVGQGAESSYNEQFF
clone_size: NA
j_call: TRBJ2-1
v_call: TRBV19
d_call: TRBD1

cdr3_nt: TGTGCCAGCAGAAAAAAGACCCAAGCTTTCTTT
cdr3_aa: CASRKKTQAFF
clone_size: many
j_call: TRBJ1-1
v_call: TRBV6-2/TRBV6-3
d_call: NA

cdr3_nt: TGTGCCAGCAGCCCAGGGCGGTCCTCCTATAATTCACCCCTCCACTTT
cdr3_aa: CASSPGRSSYNSPLHF
clone_size: NA
j_call: TRBJ1-6
v_call: TRBV28
d_call: NA

cdr3_nt: TGTGCCAGCAGTTACAAACGGGGATACACCGGGGAGCTGTTTTTT
cdr3_aa: CASSYKRGYTGELFF
clone_size: few
j_call: TRBJ2-2
v_call: TRBV6-5
d_call: NA

cdr3_nt: TGTGCCAGCAGCTTAGATCCGGGACTAGCGCCATACAATGAGCAGCTCTTC
cdr3_aa: CASSLDPGLAPYNEQLF
clone_size: NA
j_call: TRBJ2-1
v_call: TRBV11-2
d_call: TRBD2

cdr3_nt: TGCAGTGCTAGACAAAGACAGGGGCCCTACAATGAGCAGTTCTTC
cdr3_aa: CSARQRQGPYNEQFF
clone_size: many
j_call: TRBJ2-1
v_call: TRBV20-1
d_call: TRBD1

cdr3_nt: TGTGCCTGGAGCCAGCGTTGGTCAGGGTCTCATTCACCCCTCCACTTT
cdr3_aa: CAWSQRWSGSHSPLHF
clone_size: few
j_call: TRBJ1-6
v_call: TRBV30
d_call: NA

cdr3_nt: TGTGCCAGCAGTCCTTACAGGGGTAAGCCTGAATCTTTCTTT
cdr3_aa: CASSPYRGKPESFF
clone_size: many
j_call: TRBJ1-1
v_call: TRBV27
d_call: TRBD1